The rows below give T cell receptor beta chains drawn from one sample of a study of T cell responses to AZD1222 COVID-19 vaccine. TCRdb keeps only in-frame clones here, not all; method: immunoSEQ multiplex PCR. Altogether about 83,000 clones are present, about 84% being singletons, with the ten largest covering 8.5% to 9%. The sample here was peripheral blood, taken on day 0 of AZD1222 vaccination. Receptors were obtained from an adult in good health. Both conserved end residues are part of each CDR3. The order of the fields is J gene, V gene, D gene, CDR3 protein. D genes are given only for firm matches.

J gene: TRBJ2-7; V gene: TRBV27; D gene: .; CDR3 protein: CASSFSSGSYEQYF
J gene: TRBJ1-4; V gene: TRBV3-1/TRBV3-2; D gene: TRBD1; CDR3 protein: CASSQDVGTGSEKLFF
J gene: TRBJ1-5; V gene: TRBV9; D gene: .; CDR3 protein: CASSLFGDSNQPQHF
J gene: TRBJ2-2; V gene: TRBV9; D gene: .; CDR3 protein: CASSVGGYGELFF
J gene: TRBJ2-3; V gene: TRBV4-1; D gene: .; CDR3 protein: CASSQGGATDTQYF
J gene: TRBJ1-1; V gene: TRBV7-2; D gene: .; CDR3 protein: CASSLLLLENTEAFF
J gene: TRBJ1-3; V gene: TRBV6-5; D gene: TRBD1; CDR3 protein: CASRRQGSSGNTIYF
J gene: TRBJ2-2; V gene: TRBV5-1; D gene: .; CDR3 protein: CASDQGNTGELFF
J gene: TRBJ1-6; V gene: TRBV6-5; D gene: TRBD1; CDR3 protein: CASRPWTGNNSPLHF
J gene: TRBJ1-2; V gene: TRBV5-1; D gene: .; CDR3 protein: CASSRDPGQGNPNYGYTF
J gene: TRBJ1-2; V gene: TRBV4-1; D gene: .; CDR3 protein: CASSQAYGWDAGYTF
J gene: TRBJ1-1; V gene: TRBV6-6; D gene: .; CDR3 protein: CASSSPPAPVEAFF
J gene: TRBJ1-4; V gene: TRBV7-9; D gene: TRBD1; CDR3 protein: CASSPPQGQEKLFF
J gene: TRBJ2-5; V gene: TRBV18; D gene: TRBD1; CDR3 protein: CASSPDREETQYF
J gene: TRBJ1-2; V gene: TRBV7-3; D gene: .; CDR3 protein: CASSPQGSDGYTF
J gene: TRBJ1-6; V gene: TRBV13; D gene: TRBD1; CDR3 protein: CASSLTGGASPLHF
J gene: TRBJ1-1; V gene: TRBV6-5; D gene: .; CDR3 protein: CASRTGVHRAEAFF
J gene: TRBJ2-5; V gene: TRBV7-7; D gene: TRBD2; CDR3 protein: CASSPGLAGQETQYF
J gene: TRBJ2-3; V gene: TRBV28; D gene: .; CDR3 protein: CASRKFLTDTQYF
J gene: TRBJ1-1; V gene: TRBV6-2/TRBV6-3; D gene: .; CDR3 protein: CASSTTSGREAFF
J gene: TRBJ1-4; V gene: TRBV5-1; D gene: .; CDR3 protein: CASSLRTTRGKLFF
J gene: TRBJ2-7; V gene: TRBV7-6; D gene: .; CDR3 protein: CASSLEGPDYEQYF